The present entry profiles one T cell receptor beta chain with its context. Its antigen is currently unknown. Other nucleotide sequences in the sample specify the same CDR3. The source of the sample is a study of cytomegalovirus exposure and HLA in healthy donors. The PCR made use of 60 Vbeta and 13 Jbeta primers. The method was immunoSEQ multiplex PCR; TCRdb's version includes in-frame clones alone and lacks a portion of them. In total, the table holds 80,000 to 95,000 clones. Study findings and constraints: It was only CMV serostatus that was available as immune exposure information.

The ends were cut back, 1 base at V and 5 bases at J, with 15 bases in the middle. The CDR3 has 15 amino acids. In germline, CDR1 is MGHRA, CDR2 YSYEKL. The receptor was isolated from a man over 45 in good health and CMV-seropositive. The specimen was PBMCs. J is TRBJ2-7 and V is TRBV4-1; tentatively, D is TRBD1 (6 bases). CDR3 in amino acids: CASSQVGRGHHEQYF. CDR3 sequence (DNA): TGCGCCAGCAGCCAAGTGGGCAGGGGTCACCACGAGCAGTACTTC.